This T cell receptor (beta chain) originates from a study of blood T cell repertoires in COVID-19. In its sample, this clone was seen once. The CDR3 is 14 residues long. Trimming took 5 bases from V and 9 from J; bases not matched to a gene: 6. Germline V gene sequence: CDR1 SGHTA, CDR2 FQGNSA. Clones were read by immunoSEQ multiplex PCR, and TCRdb kept only the in-frame ones, dropping some. The table records some 210,000 clones, around nine tenths of them present only once. Sequencing was done on a sample of peripheral blood. The source of this sequence is a man aged 60-69 years with COVID-19, enrolled during active disease. The chain links TRBV7-2 to TRBJ1-6; 8 positions match TRBD1. CDR3 region: CASSLTGEASPLHF. CDR3 in DNA: TGTGCCAGCAGCCTGACAGGGGAGGCTTCACCCCTCCACTTT.